Each of the 16 T cell receptor beta chains below was sequenced from the same sample in a study of shared clonotypes between healthy human individuals. The assay was immunoSEQ multiplex PCR, and TCRdb's table has in-frame clones only and misses some. In the table there are over 850,000 clones, around 82% of which are singletons. Sequenced: memory CD4+ T cells from PBMCs. As for subset: CD45RA-negative fraction. Every receptor here comes from a man younger than 30 in good health. Some clones in this sample may be carry-over from other donors' samples.

CDR3 DNA sequence: TGTGCCAGCAGTGGACTAGGGGGGGAGACCCAGTACTTC. Translating gives CASSGLGGETQYF. The V and J genes are TRBV6-1 and TRBJ2-5; D may correspond to TRBD1 or TRBD2 (6 bases each). CDR1 MNHNS and CDR2 SASEGT come from the germline V gene. CDR3 size: 13 residues. Deletions cut 4 bases from V and 5 bases from J, with 11 bases between.

This rearrangement joins TRBV29-1 to TRBJ1-1; 9 bases line up with TRBD1. This CDR3 region has 13 residues. Trimming cost V 7 bases and J 4 bases; bases outside gene matches: 7. Germline assignment: CDR1 SQVTM and CDR2 ANQGSEA. CDR3 region: CSAPGTGLTEAFF. CDR3 nucleotides: TGCAGCGCCCCCGGGACAGGGCTCACTGAAGCTTTCTTT. The complete variable domain, with remaining parts taken from reference TRBV29-1 and TRBJ1-1, reads SAVISQKPSRDICQRGTSLTIQCQVDSQVTMMFWYRQQPGQSLTLIATANQGSEATYESGFVIDKFPISRPNLTFSTLTVSNMSPEDSSIYLCSAPGTGLTEAFFGQGTRLTVV.

This chain connects TRBV12-5 to TRBJ1-5; D call uncertain. Germline V lookup: CDR1 LGHNT, CDR2 FRNRAP. This CDR3 contains 14 residues. V was cut by 7 bases and J by 3 bases, with 13 bases left in between. CDR3 sequence reads: CASASPGFNQPQHF. The CDR3 nucleotides read TGTGCTAGTGCCTCACCCGGTTTCAATCAGCCCCAGCATTTT.

V and J are TRBV4-1 and TRBJ2-1; 14 bases agree with TRBD2. This CDR3 region has 16 residues. The germline CDR1 and CDR2 sequences are MGHRA and YSYEKL. J gave up 12 bases and V 0 bases, and 7 bases lay outside the gene matches. The DNA of the CDR3 is TGCGCCAGCAGCCAAGAGACTAGCGGGAGGGCCGGGGGGCAGTTCTTC. Amino acid sequence: CASSQETSGRAGGQFF.

This chain links TRBV28 with TRBJ2-5, with D unresolved. Germline loops: CDR1 MDHEN, CDR2 SYDVKM. The CDR3 is 13 residues long. V gave up 5 bases and J gave up 5 bases, with 12 bases separating them. This CDR3 is CASSPAHTETQYF. CDR3 DNA: TGTGCCAGCAGTCCGGCCCACACTGAGACCCAGTACTTC.

This clone was picked up a small number of times. The chain carries TRBV30 and TRBJ2-3; 13 bases align to TRBD2. Germline V gene data show CDR1 as GTSNPN and CDR2 as SVGIG (reference sequence). The CDR3 sequence is 15 residues long. V lost 1 base to trimming and J lost 7 bases; unmatched junction nucleotides: 5. CDR3 loop: CAWSGTSGSKYTQYF. In DNA, the CDR3 is TGTGCCTGGAGTGGGACTAGCGGGAGCAAGTATACGCAGTATTTT.

The J gene is TRBJ2-1, the V gene TRBV6-1; D is possibly TRBD1 (5 bases). CDR1 is MNHNS and CDR2 is SASEGT in the germline V gene. The CDR3 consists of 12 residues. The ends were cut back, 5 bases at V and 10 bases at J, with 12 bases in the middle. The CDR3 DNA sequence: TGTGCCAGCAGTTTAAGGGGATACGAGCAGTTCTTC. Translation gives CASSLRGYEQFF.

V gene TRBV28 combines with J gene TRBJ2-2; perhaps TRBD1 as D (6 bases). From germline, CDR1 is MDHEN and CDR2 SYDVKM. This CDR3 has 14 amino acids. V was pared by 3 bases and J by 5 bases, with 10 bases between. The CDR3 loop is CASSLTRGTGELFF. The CDR3 DNA reads TGTGCCAGCAGTTTGACCAGGGGAACCGGGGAGCTGTTTTTT.

The J gene is TRBJ2-1, the V gene TRBV19; TRBD1 might be the D (6 bases). This CDR3 contains 13 residues. CDR1 is LNHDA, CDR2 SQIVND, per germline (reference sequence). V shed 7 bases and J shed 8 bases, with 15 bases lying between them. CDR3 sequence: CASTGVRQDEQFF. CDR3 in DNA: TGTGCCAGTACAGGGGTCCGCCAGGATGAGCAGTTCTTC. Together with reference TRBV19 and TRBJ2-1, the CDR3 gives the full variable domain: DGGITQSPKYLFRKEGQNVTLSCEQNLNHDAMYWYRQDPGQGLRLIYYSQIVNDFQKGDIAEGYSVSREKKESFPLTVTSAQKNPTAFYLCASTGVRQDEQFFGPGTRLTVL.

This chain joins TRBV2 and TRBJ2-1; TRBD2 aligns across 10 bases. The V gene's germline CDR1 is SNHLY and CDR2 FYNNEI. The CDR3 is made up of 15 amino acids. The V gene end was trimmed by 6 bases and the J gene end by 4 bases; junction bases not matched to a gene: 6. CDR3 in amino acids: CASSFSGREYNEQFF. CDR3 bases: TGTGCCAGCAGCTTCAGCGGGAGGGAATACAATGAGCAGTTCTTC.

This sequence joins TRBV5-1 and TRBJ2-2, with TRBD2 matching 14 bases. The germline V gene encodes CDR1 SGHRS and CDR2 YFSETQ. The CDR3 is 19 amino acids. V was pared by 4 bases and J by 4 bases, with 12 bases of the junction left unmatched. The chain's CDR3 is CASSRPGTSGSLVTGELFF. In DNA, the CDR3 is TGCGCCAGCAGCCGGCCCGGGACTAGCGGGAGTTTGGTCACCGGGGAGCTGTTTTTT.

The chain employs TRBV7-6 and TRBJ1-1; TRBD1 agrees at 7 bases. Looked up from germline, CDR1 is SGHVS and CDR2 is FNYEAQ. This CDR3 region has 16 residues. With 0 bases clipped from V and 4 bases from J, the junction kept 8 bases outside the gene matches. CDR3 sequence reads: CASSLAPQGQSTEAFF. CDR3 DNA sequence: TGTGCCAGCAGCTTAGCGCCACAGGGGCAGAGCACTGAAGCTTTCTTT. The full variable domain, in which reference TRBV7-6 and TRBJ1-1 provide the parts outside the CDR3, is GAGVSQSPRYKVTKRGQDVALRCDPISGHVSLYWYRQALGQGPEFLTYFNYEAQQDKSGLPNDRFSAERPEGSISTLTIQRTEQRDSAMYRCASSLAPQGQSTEAFFGQGTRLTVV.

CDR3 DNA: TGTGCCAGCAGCGTAGCCTCAGATTTCAACACTGAAGCTTTCTTT. Protein product: CASSVASDFNTEAFF. The rearrangement uses TRBV9 and TRBJ1-1, with D unclear. CDR1 is SGDLS and CDR2 is YYNGEE in the germline V gene. This CDR3 has 15 amino acids. V was shortened by 0 bases and J by 2 bases, with 11 bases between the two germline ends.

The chain carries TRBV6-5 and TRBJ1-3; D gene ambiguous. Per the germline V gene, CDR1 is MNHEY and CDR2 is SVGAGI. The V gene lost 10 bases and the J gene lost 7 bases, with 11 bases spanning the gap. The CDR3 contains 11 residues. The CDR3 is CATWGVNTIYF. The CDR3 DNA follows: TGTGCCACCTGGGGTGTCAACACCATATATTTT.

This chain connects TRBV6-1 to TRBJ2-1, with D possibly being TRBD1 (6 bases). Trimming removed 6 bases from V and 2 bases from J, with 11 bases in between. CDR1 MNHNS and CDR2 SASEGT come from the germline V gene. CDR3 length equals 14 residues. The DNA of the CDR3 is TGTGCCAGCAGGGACAGCCGGACCTACAATGAGCAGTTCTTC. Its protein product is CASRDSRTYNEQFF.

There are many counts of this clone. The chain combines TRBV2 with TRBJ2-1; D is uncertain. Germline V gene data show CDR1 as SNHLY and CDR2 as FYNNEI. V lost 5 bases to trimming and J lost 9 bases, with 11 bases between them. This CDR3 is 12 amino acids long. CDR3: CASSPRGGEQFF. Written as DNA, the CDR3 is TGTGCCAGCAGTCCCAGAGGTGGTGAGCAGTTCTTC.